The 10 T cell receptor beta chains given below trace back to one sample, sequenced in a study of blood T cells in healthy people across ages. The second PCR ran about 6 to 12 cycles with a sample-barcoded 5' primer and J-beta primers. TCRdb re-called the 5' RACE reads with MiXCR, one entry per CDR3 protein. Of 600,000 to 650,000 distinct CDR3 sequences in the sample, approximately 50% were seen once. Sequencing input: blood. These receptor sequences come from a man between 60 and 75 years old in good health.

The chain is built from TRBV11-3 and TRBJ2-1; 7 nucleotides match TRBD2. The junction had 5 bases not matched to a gene; V was cut back by 1 base and J by 2 bases. CDR1 and CDR2 (germline): SGHNT, YENEEA. CDR3 size: 16 residues. This CDR3 reads CASSLGVGGTYNEQFF. The CDR3 coding sequence is TGTGCCAGCAGCTTAGGGGTGGGAGGGACCTACAATGAGCAGTTCTTC. The whole variable domain, filled in from reference TRBV11-3 and TRBJ2-1, reads EAGVVQSPRYKIIEKKQPVAFWCNPISGHNTLYWYLQNLGQGPELLIRYENEEAVDDSQLPKDRFSAERLKGVDSTLKIQPAELGDSAVYLCASSLGVGGTYNEQFFGPGTRLTVL.

The rearrangement links TRBV20-1 to TRBJ2-3; D unclear. Germline V gives CDR1 DFQATT, CDR2 SNEGSKA (reference sequence). CDR3 length: 12 amino acids. Trimming took 0 bases from V and 9 from J, leaving 10 bases between them. The DNA for the CDR3 is TGCAGTGCTAGAGATAGTTCCGAGACGCAGTATTTT. This encodes CSARDSSETQYF.

The chain couples TRBV20-1 to TRBJ1-4, with D perhaps TRBD1 (5 bases). V was clipped by 3 bases and J by 8 bases, with 13 bases between them. Germline-derived CDR1 and CDR2 are DFQATT and SNEGSKA (reference sequence). The CDR3 has 13 amino acids. CDR3: CSASAGRWEKLFF. CDR3 bases: TGCAGTGCTAGCGCAGGGAGGTGGGAAAAACTGTTTTTT.

This chain connects TRBV2 to TRBJ2-1; 10 bases are a match to TRBD2. The germline gives CDR1 SNHLY, CDR2 FYNNEI. V lost 8 bases, J lost 15 bases, and 7 bases stayed unmatched. This CDR3 contains 11 residues. The CDR3 region has the DNA TGTGCCAGCGTCCTAGCGGGGGTTCGGTTCTTC. This codes for CASVLAGVRFF.

The chain joins TRBV27 to TRBJ2-1; 8 bases agree with TRBD2. V dropped 5 bases and J dropped 9; count of bases not matched to a gene: 9. Looked up from germline, CDR1 is MNHEY and CDR2 is SMNVEV (reference sequence). CDR3 length equals 14 residues. CDR3 in DNA: TGTGCCAGCAGTGTAAGCCCGGGGGGGGGTGAGCAGTTCTTC. It translates to CASSVSPGGGEQFF.

V is TRBV6-1 and J is TRBJ1-1; D gene unclear. Germline-derived CDR1 and CDR2 are MNHNS and SASEGT. Trimming left V 0 bases short and J 0 bases short, with 11 bases between. The CDR3 consists of 16 residues. The CDR3 bases are TGTGCCAGCAGTGAAGCATATGGGGTTATGAACACTGAAGCTTTCTTT. This gives the protein CASSEAYGVMNTEAFF.

The V call is TRBV2, the J call TRBJ2-1, with 7 positions matching TRBD1. The CDR3 runs to 16 residues. The trim removed 2 bases at V and 4 bases at J, leaving 8 bases unmatched. Looked up from germline, CDR1 is SNHLY and CDR2 is FYNNEI. As DNA, the CDR3 is TGTGCCAGCAGTGAACAACGGACAGGAGGATACAATGAGCAGTTCTTC. It codes for CASSEQRTGGYNEQFF.

This rearrangement joins TRBV18 to TRBJ1-1; a possible D gene is TRBD1 (5 bases). This CDR3 comprises 14 residues. CDR1 and CDR2 (germline): KGHSH, LQKENI. V was trimmed by 3 bases and J by 3 bases, leaving 11 bases between them. CDR3: CASSPRGTDTEAFF. The CDR3 DNA is TGTGCCAGCTCACCTAGGGGCACCGACACTGAAGCTTTCTTT.

In the case of this clonotype: The junction departs from the called germline gene at one end, perhaps through a read error. The rearrangement links TRBV5-1 to TRBJ2-5, with a weak D call TRBD1 (5 bases). This CDR3 has 15 amino acids. Germline V CDR1 and CDR2: SGHRS, YFSETQ. The CDR3 DNA reads as TGCACCAGCAGCTCAGATCTCAGGGCTGGGGAGACCCAGTACTTC. This encodes CTSSSDLRAGETQYF.

V gene TRBV5-1 combines with J gene TRBJ1-6; possible D gene TRBD1, 6 bases. V was pared by 0 bases and J by 0 bases, with 7 bases between. The CDR3 loop spans 16 amino acids. Looked up from germline, CDR1 is SGHRS and CDR2 is YFSETQ. The CDR3 spells CASSLGQVSYNSPLHF. CDR3 coding DNA: TGCGCCAGCAGCTTGGGACAGGTCTCCTATAATTCACCCCTCCACTTT.